Sequencing of this TCR beta chain was carried out in a study of cytomegalovirus exposure and HLA in healthy donors. The study, taken as a whole, reports: As a later analysis revealed, most CMV-associated TCR beta chains appeared HLA-restricted. According to the study, 150 to 200 TCR beta chains were cytomegalovirus-associated. Solely CMV serostatus was available to characterize immune exposure.

PCR amplification relied on 60 Vbeta primers (plus 13 Jbeta primers). Sequencing was performed with immunoSEQ multiplex PCR; in TCRdb, only in-frame clones are kept and a portion is missing. Of more than 150,000 clones in the sample, around 80% were seen once. Looked up from germline, CDR1 is LNHDA and CDR2 is SQIVND (reference sequence). Unmatched junction bases numbered 7, after V lost 3 bases and J lost 3 bases. The CDR3 is made up of 16 amino acids. This clone was counted a few times. Its antigen is currently unknown. The specimen was PBMCs. The rearrangement links TRBV19 to TRBJ2-3; 9 nucleotides agree with TRBD2. This TCR derives from a woman in her twenties or thirties in good health and CMV-seronegative. The CDR3 DNA follows: TGTGCCAGTAGTATCCCAGCGGGGGGACATACAGATACGCAGTATTTT. Translated: CASSIPAGGHTDTQYF. Combining the CDR3 with reference TRBV19 and TRBJ2-3 gives the whole variable domain DGGITQSPKYLFRKEGQNVTLSCEQNLNHDAMYWYRQDPGQGLRLIYYSQIVNDFQKGDIAEGYSVSREKKESFPLTVTSAQKNPTAFYLCASSIPAGGHTDTQYFGPGTRLTVL.